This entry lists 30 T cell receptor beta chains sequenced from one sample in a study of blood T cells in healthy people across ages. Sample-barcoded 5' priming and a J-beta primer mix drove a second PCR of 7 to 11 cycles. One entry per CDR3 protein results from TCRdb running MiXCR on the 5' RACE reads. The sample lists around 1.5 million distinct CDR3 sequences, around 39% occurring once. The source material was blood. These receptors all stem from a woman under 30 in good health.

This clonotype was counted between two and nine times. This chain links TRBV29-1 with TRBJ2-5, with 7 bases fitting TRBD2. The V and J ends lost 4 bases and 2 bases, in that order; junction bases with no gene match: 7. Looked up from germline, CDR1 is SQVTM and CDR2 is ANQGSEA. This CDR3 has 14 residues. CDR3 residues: CSVGLGGAQETQYF. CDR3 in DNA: TGCAGCGTTGGGCTGGGAGGGGCTCAAGAGACCCAGTACTTC.

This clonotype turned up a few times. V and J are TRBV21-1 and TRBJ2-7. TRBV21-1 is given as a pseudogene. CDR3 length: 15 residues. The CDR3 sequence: CASSHSSGRAYEQYF. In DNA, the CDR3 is TGTGCCAGCAGCCACAGTTCGGGACGCGCCTACGAGCAGTACTTC.

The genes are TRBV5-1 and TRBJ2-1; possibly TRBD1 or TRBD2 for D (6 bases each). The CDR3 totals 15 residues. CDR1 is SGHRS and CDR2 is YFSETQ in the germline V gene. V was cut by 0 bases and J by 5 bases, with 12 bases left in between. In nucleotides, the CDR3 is TGCGCCAGCAGCTTGGGTGGGCGGGACAACAATGAGCAGTTCTTC. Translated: CASSLGGRDNNEQFF.

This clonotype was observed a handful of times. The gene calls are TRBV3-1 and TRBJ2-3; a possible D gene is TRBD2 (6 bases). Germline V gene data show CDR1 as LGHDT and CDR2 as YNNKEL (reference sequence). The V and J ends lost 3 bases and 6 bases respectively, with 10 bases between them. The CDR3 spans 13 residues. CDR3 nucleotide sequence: TGTGCCAGCAGCCAGCGGGGCGTTGATACGCAGTATTTT. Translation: CASSQRGVDTQYF.

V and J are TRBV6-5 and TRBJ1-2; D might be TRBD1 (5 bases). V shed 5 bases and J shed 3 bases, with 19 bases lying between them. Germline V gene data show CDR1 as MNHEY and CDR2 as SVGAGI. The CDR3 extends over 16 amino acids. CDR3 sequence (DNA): TGTGCCAGCAGTCGGGGGAGTGGGAAACTTCACTATGGCTACACCTTC. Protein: CASSRGSGKLHYGYTF.

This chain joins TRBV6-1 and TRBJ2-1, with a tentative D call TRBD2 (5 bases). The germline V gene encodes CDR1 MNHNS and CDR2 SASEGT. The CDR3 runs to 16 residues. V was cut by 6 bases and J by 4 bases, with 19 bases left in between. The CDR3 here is CASRPPERGMYNEQFF. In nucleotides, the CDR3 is TGTGCCAGCAGACCCCCTGAACGGGGAATGTACAATGAGCAGTTCTTC.

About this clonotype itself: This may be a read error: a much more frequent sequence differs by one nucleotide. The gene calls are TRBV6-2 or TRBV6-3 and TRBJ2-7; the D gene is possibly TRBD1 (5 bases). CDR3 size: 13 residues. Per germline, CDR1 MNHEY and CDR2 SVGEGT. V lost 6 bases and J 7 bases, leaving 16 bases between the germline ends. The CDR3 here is CASSPWGTNEQYF. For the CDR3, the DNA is TGTGCCAGCAGCCCCTGGGGCACCAATGAGCAGTACTTC.

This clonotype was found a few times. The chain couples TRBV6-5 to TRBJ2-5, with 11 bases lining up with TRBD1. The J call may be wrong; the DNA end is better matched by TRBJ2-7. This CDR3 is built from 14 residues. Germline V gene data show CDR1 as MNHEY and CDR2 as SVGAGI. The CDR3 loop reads CASSYSDRGLEQYF. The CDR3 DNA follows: TGTGCCAGCAGTTACTCGGACAGGGGGCTCGAGCAGTACTTC.

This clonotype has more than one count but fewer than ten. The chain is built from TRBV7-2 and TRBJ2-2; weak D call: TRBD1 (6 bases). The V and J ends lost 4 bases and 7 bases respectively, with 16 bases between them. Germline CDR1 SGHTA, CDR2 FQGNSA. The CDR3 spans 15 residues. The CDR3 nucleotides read TGTGCCAGCAGCTCTCACAGGGATGAGGGCGGGGAGCTGTTTTTT. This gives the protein CASSSHRDEGGELFF.

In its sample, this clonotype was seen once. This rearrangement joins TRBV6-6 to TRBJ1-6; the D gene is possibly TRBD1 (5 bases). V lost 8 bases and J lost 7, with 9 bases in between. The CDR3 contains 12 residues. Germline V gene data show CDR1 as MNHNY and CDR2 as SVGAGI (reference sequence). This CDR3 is CASEGPNSPLHF. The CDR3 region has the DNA TGTGCCAGCGAGGGACCCAATTCACCCCTCCACTTT.

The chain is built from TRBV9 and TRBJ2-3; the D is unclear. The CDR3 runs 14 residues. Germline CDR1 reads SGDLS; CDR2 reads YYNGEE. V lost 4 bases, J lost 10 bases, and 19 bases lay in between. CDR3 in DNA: TGTGCCAGCAGCACTCCCCCGGGTGCAGAGGCGCAGTATTTT. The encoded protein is CASSTPPGAEAQYF.

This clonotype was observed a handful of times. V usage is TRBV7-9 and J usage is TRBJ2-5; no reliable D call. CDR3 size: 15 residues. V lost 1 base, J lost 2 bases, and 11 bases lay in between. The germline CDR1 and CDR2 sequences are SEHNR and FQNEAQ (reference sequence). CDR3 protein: CASSLEMSAQETQYF. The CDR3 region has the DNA TGTGCCAGCAGCTTAGAGATGTCTGCGCAAGAGACCCAGTACTTC. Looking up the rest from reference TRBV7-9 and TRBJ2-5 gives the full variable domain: DTGVSQNPRHKITKRGQNVTFRCDPISEHNRLYWYRQTLGQGPEFLTYFQNEAQLEKSRLLSDRFSAERPKGSFSTLEIQRTEQGDSAMYLCASSLEMSAQETQYFGPGTRLLVL.

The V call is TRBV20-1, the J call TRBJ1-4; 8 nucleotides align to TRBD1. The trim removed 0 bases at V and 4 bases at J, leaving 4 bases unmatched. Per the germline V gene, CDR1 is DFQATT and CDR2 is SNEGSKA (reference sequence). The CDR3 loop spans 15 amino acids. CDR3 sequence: CSARDHGQGNEKLFF. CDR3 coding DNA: TGCAGTGCTAGAGACCACGGACAGGGTAATGAAAAACTGTTTTTT.

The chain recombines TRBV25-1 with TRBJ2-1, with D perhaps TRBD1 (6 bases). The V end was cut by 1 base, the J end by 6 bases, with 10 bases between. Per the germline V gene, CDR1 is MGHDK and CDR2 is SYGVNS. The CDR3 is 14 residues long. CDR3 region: CASSEFEGGNEQFF. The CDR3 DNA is TGTGCCAGCAGTGAATTTGAAGGGGGCAATGAGCAGTTCTTC.

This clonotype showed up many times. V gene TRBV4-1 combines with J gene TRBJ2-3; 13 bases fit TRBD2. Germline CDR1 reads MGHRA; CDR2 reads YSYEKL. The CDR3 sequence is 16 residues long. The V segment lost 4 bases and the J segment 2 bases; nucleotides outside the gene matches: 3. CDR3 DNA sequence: TGCGCCAGCAGCCGGACTAGCGGGGGCCCCACAGATACGCAGTATTTT. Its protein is CASSRTSGGPTDTQYF.

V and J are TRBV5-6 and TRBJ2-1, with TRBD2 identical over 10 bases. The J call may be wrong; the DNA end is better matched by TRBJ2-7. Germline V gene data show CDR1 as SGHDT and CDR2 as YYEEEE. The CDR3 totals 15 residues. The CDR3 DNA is TGTGCCAGCAGCTTGGAACTAGCGGGACACAATGAGCAGTACTTC. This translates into CASSLELAGHNEQYF.

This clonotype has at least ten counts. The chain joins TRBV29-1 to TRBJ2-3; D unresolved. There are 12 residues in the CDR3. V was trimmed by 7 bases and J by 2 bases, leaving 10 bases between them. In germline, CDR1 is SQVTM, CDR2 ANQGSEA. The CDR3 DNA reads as TGCAGCGCCCGGCCCCTCACAGATACGCAGTATTTT. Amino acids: CSARPLTDTQYF.

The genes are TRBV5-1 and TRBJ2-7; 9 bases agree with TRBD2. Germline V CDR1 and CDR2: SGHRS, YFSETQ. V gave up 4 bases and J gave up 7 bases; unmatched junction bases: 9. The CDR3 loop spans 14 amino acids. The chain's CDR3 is CASSETGLAHEQYF. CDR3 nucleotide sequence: TGCGCCAGCAGCGAAACGGGACTAGCCCATGAGCAGTACTTC. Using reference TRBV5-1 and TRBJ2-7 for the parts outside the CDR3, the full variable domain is KAGVTQTPRYLIKTRGQQVTLSCSPISGHRSVSWYQQTPGQGLQFLFEYFSETQRNKGNFPGRFSGRQFSNSRSEMNVSTLELGDSALYLCASSETGLAHEQYFGPGTRLTVT.

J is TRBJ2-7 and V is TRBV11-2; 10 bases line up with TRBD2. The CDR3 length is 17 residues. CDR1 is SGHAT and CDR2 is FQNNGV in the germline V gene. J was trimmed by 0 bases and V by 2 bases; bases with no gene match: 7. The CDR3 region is CASSLLVLAGISYEQYF. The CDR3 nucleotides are TGTGCCAGCAGCTTACTCGTACTAGCGGGAATCTCCTACGAGCAGTACTTC. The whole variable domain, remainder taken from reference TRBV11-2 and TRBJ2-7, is EAGVAQSPRYKIIEKRQSVAFWCNPISGHATLYWYQQILGQGPKLLIQFQNNGVVDDSQLPKDRFSAERLKGVDSTLKIQPAKLEDSAVYLCASSLLVLAGISYEQYFGPGTRLTVT.

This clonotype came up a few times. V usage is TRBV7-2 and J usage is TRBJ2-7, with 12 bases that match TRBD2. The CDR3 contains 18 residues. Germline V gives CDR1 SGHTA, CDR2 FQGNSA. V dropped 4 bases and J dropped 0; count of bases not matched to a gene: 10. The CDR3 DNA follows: TGTGCCAGCAGCTACTGGGGGACTAGCGGGTTTTACTCCTACGAGCAGTACTTC. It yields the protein CASSYWGTSGFYSYEQYF.

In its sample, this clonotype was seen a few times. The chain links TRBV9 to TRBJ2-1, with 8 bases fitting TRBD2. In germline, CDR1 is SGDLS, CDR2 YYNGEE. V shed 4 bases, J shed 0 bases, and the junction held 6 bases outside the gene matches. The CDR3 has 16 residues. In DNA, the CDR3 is TGTGCCAGCAGCCATACCGGGACTAGCTCCTACAATGAGCAGTTCTTC. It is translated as CASSHTGTSSYNEQFF.

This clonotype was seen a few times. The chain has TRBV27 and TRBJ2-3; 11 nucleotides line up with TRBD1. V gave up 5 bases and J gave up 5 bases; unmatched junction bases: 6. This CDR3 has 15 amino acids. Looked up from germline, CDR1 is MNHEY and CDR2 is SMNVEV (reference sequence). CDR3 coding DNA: TGTGCCAGCAGTGGCGGGACAGGGGGGGGAGATACGCAGTATTTT. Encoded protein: CASSGGTGGGDTQYF.

Here the CDR3 DNA reads TGCGCCAGCAGCTTGCAGGGTAGGCCTGAAGCTTTCTTT. Protein: CASSLQGRPEAFF. V is TRBV5-1 and J is TRBJ1-1; a possible D gene is TRBD1 (5 bases). With 1 base removed from V and 6 bases from J, the gap between germline ends came to 10 bases. CDR3 size: 13 residues. Germline CDR1 is SGHRS and CDR2 is YFSETQ.

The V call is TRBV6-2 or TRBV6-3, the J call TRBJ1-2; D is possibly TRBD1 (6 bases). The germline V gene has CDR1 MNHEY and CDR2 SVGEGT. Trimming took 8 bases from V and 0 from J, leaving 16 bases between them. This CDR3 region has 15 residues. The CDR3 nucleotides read TGTGCCAGCCATAAAGGGGGAGGCGCTAACTATGGCTACACCTTC. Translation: CASHKGGGANYGYTF.

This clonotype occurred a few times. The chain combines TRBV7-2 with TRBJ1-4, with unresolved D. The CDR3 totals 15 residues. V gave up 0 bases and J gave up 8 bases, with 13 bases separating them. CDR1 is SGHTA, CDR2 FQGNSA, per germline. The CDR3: CASSLAGNQYEKLFF. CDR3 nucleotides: TGTGCCAGCAGCTTAGCGGGGAACCAATACGAAAAACTGTTTTTT.

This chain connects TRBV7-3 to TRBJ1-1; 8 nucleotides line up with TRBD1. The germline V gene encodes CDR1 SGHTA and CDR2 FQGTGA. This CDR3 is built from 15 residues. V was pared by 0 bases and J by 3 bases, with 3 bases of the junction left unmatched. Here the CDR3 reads CASSLTTGAYTEAFF. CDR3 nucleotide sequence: TGTGCCAGCAGCTTAACGACAGGGGCGTACACTGAAGCTTTCTTT.

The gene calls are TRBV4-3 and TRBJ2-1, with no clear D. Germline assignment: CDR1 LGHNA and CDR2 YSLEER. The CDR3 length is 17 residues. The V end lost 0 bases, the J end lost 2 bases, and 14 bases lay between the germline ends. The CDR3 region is CASSQDLNGETYNEQFF. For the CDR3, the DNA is TGCGCCAGCAGCCAAGATCTAAACGGAGAAACCTACAATGAGCAGTTCTTC.

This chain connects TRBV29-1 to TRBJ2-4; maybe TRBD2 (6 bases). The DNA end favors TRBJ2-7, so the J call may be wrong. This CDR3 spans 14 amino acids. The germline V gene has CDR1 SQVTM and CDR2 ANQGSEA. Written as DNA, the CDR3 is TGCAGCGCGGAGGGGACTTCGAACACCTACGAGCAGTACTTC. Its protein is CSAEGTSNTYEQYF.

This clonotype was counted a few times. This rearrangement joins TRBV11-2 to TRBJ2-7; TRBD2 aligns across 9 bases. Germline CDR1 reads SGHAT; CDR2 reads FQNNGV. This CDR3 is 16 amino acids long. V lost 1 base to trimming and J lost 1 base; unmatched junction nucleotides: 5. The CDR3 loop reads CASSLVSSGESYEQYF. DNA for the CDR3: TGTGCCAGCAGCTTAGTCTCTAGCGGGGAGTCCTACGAGCAGTACTTC.

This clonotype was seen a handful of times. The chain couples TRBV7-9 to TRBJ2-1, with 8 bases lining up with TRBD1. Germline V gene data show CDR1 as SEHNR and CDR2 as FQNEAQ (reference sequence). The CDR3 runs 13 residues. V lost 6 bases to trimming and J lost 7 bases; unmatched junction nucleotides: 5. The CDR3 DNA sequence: TGTGCCAGCAGGGGACAGGATTTGAATGAGCAGTTCTTC. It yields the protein CASRGQDLNEQFF. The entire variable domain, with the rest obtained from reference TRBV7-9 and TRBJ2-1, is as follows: DTGVSQNPRHKITKRGQNVTFRCDPISEHNRLYWYRQTLGQGPEFLTYFQNEAQLEKSRLLSDRFSAERPKGSFSTLEIQRTEQGDSAMYLCASRGQDLNEQFFGPGTRLTVL.